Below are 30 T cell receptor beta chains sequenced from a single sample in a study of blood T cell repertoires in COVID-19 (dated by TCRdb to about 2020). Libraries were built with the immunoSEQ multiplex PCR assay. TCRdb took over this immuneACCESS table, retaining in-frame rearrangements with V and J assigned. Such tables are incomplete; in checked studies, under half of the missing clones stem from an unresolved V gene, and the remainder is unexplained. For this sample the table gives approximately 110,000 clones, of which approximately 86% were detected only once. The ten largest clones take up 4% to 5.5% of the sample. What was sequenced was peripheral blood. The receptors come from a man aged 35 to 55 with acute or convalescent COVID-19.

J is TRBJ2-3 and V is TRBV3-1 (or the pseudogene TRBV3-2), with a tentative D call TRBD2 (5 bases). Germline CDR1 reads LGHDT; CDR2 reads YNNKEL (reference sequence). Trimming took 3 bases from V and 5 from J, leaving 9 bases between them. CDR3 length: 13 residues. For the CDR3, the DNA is TGTGCCAGCAGCCATTTGGCGGGAGATACGCAGTATTTT. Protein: CASSHLAGDTQYF.

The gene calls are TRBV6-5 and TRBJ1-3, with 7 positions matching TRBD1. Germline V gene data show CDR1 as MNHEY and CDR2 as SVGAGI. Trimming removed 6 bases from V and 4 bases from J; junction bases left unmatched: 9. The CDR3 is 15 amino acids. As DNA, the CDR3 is TGTGCCAGCAGCGGACGGTCAGGGGGGGGAAACACCATATATTTT. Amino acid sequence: CASSGRSGGGNTIYF.

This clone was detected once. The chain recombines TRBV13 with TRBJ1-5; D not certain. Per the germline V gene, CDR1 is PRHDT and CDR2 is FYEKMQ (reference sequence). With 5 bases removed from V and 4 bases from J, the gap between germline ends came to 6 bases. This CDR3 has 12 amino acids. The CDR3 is CASSLSNQPQHF. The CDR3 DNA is TGTGCCAGCAGCCTCTCGAATCAGCCCCAGCATTTT.

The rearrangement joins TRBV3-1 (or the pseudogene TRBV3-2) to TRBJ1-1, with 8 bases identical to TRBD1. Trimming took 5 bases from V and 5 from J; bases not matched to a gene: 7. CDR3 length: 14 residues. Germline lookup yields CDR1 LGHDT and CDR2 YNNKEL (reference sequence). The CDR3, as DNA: TGTGCCAGCAGCATTGGACAGGGATCGACTGAAGCTTTCTTT. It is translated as CASSIGQGSTEAFF.

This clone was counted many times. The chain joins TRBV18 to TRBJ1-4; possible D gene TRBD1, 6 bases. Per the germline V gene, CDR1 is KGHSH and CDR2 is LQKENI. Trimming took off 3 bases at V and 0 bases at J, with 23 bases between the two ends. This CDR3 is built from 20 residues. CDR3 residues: CASSPHPLSWTVATNEKLFF. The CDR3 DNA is TGTGCCAGCTCACCTCACCCACTGAGTTGGACAGTTGCAACTAATGAAAAACTGTTTTTT.

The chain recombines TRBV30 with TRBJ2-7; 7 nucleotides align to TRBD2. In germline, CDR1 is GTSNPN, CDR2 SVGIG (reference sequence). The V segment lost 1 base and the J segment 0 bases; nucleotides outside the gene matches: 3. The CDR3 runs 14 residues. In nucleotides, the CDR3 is TGTGCCTGGAGTGGGGGGGGGACCTCCTACGAGCAGTACTTC. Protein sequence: CAWSGGGTSYEQYF.

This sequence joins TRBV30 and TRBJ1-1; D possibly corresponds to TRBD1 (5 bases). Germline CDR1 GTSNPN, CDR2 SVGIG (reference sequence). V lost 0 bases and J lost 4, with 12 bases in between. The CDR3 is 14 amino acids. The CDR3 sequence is CAWSVAGSATEAFF. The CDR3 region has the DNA TGTGCCTGGAGTGTGGCAGGGTCGGCCACTGAAGCTTTCTTT.

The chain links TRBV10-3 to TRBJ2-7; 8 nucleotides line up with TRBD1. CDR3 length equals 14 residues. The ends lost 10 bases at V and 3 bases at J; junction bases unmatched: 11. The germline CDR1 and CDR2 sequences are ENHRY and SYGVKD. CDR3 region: CATTTGQVLYEQYF. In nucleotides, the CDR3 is TGTGCCACCACTACGGGACAGGTACTCTACGAGCAGTACTTC.

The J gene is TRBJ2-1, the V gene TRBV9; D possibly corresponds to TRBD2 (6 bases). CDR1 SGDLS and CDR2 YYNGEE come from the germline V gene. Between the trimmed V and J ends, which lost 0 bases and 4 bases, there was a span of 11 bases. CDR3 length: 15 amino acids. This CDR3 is CASSVVLGTYNEQFF. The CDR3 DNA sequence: TGTGCCAGCAGCGTAGTCCTGGGGACTTACAATGAGCAGTTCTTC.

This chain's CDR3 is CSASPLAGVVDTQYF. The CDR3 coding sequence is TGCAGTGCTAGTCCCCTAGCGGGAGTGGTTGATACGCAGTATTTT. The chain joins TRBV20-1 to TRBJ2-3; 10 positions agree with TRBD2. CDR1 and CDR2 (germline): DFQATT, SNEGSKA (reference sequence). This CDR3 is built from 15 residues. Trimming took 3 bases from V and 6 from J; bases not matched to a gene: 9.

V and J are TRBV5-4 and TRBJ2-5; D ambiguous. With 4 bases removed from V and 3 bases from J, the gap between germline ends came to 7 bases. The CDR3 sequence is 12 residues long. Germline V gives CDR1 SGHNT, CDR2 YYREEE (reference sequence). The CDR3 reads CASSLPEETQYF. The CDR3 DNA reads TGTGCCAGCAGCCTCCCGGAAGAGACCCAGTACTTC.

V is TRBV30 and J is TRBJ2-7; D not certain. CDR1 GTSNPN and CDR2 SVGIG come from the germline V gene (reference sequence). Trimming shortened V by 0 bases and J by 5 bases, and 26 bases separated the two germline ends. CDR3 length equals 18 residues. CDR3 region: CAWSVRVGTFLHSDEQYF. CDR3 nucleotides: TGTGCCTGGAGTGTACGGGTAGGAACTTTCCTCCATTCCGACGAGCAGTACTTC.

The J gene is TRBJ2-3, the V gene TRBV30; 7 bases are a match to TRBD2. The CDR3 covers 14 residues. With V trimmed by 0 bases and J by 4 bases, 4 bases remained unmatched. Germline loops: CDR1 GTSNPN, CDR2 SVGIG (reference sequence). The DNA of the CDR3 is TGTGCCTGGAGTGTAGGCGGGGGATCAGATACGCAGTATTTT. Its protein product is CAWSVGGGSDTQYF.

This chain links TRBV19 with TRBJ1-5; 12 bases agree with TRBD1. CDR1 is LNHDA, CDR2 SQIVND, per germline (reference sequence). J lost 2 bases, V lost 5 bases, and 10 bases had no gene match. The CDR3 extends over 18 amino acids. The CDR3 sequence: CASSPRGQGAGGNQPQHF. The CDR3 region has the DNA TGTGCCAGTAGTCCACGGGGACAGGGGGCTGGGGGCAATCAGCCCCAGCATTTT.

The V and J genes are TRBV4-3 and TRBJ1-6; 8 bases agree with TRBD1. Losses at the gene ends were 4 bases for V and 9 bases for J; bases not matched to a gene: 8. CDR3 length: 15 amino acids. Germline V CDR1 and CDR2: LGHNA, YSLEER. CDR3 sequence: CASSPGTGFGSPLHF. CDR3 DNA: TGCGCCAGCAGCCCCGGGACAGGTTTTGGTTCACCCCTCCACTTT.

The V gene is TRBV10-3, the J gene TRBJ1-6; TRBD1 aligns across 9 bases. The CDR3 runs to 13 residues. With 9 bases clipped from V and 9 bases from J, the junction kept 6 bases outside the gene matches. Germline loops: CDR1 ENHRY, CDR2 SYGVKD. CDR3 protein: CAIQGASTSPLHF. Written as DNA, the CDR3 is TGTGCCATACAGGGGGCGAGTACTTCACCCCTCCACTTT.

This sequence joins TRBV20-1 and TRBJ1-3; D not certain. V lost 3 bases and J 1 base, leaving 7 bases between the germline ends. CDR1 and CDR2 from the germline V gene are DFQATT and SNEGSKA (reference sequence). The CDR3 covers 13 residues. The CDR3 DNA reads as TGCAGTGCTAGTTTGACTTCTGGAAACACCATATATTTT. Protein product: CSASLTSGNTIYF.

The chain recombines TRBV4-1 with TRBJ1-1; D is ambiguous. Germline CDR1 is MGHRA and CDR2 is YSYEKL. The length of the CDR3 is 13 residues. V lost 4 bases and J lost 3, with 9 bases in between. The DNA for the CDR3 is TGCGCCAGCAGCCCGGACGGGGACACTGAAGCTTTCTTT. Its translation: CASSPDGDTEAFF.

The CDR3: CASNSRGSAGGNTEAFF. The DNA of the CDR3 is TGTGCCAGCAACAGTAGAGGGTCCGCAGGAGGAAACACTGAAGCTTTCTTT. The chain joins TRBV11-2 to TRBJ1-1; no definite D call. The germline V gene encodes CDR1 SGHAT and CDR2 FQNNGV. The germline V and J ends were trimmed by 7 bases and 2 bases, with 23 bases remaining between them. This CDR3 is 17 amino acids long. The variable domain in full, with the rest retrieved from reference TRBV11-2 and TRBJ1-1, is EAGVAQSPRYKIIEKRQSVAFWCNPISGHATLYWYQQILGQGPKLLIQFQNNGVVDDSQLPKDRFSAERLKGVDSTLKIQPAKLEDSAVYLCASNSRGSAGGNTEAFFGQGTRLTVV.

CDR3 sequence: CASSQDWSGGGNTEAFF. The CDR3 DNA sequence: TGTGCCAGCAGCCAAGATTGGTCAGGGGGTGGAAACACTGAAGCTTTCTTT. The chain recombines TRBV3-1 (or the pseudogene TRBV3-2) with TRBJ1-1, with TRBD1 identical over 7 bases. After removal of 0 bases from V and 2 bases from J, the junction contained 9 bases not matched to a gene. Per the germline V gene, CDR1 is LGHDT and CDR2 is YNNKEL (reference sequence). This CDR3 is 17 amino acids long.

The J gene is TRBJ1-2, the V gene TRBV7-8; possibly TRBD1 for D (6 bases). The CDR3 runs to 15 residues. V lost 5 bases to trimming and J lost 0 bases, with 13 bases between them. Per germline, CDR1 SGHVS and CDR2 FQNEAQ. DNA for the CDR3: TGTGCCAGCAGCAGTACAGGGAGTACTAACTATGGCTACACCTTC. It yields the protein CASSSTGSTNYGYTF. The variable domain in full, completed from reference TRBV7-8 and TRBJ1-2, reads GAGVSQSPRYKVAKRGQDVALRCDPISGHVSLFWYQQALGQGPEFLTYFQNEAQLDKSGLPSDRFFAERPEGSVSTLKIQRTQQEDSAVYLCASSSTGSTNYGYTFGSGTRLTVV.

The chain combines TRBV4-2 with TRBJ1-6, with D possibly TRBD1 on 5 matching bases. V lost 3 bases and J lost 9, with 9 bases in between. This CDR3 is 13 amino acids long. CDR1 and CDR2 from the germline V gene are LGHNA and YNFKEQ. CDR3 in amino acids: CASSHSGGSPLHF. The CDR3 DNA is TGTGCCAGCAGCCATAGCGGGGGTTCACCCCTCCACTTT.

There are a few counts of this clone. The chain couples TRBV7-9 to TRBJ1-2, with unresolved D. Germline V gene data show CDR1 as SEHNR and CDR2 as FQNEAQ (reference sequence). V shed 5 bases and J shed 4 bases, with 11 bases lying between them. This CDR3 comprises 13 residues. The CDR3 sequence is CASSPWQSYGYTF. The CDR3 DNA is TGTGCCAGCAGCCCCTGGCAGTCCTATGGCTACACCTTC.

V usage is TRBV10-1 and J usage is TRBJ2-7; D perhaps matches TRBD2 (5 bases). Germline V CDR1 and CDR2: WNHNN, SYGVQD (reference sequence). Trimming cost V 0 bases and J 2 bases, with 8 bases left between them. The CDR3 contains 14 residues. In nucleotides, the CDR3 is TGCGCCAGCAGTGAGTCGGCCGGGACCTACGAGCAGTACTTC. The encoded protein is CASSESAGTYEQYF.

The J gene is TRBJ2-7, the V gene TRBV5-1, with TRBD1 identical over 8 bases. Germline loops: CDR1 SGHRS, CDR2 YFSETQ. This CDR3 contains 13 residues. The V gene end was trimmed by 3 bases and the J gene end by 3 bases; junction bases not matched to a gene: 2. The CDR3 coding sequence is TGCGCCAGCAGCTCAGGACAGGGCTACGAGCAGTACTTC. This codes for CASSSGQGYEQYF.

CDR3 protein: CASSQDRGSGLRDTGNTIYF. The CDR3 DNA reads TGCGCCAGCAGCCAAGATAGGGGGTCGGGCCTCCGTGACACTGGAAACACCATATATTTT. The chain carries TRBV4-1 and TRBJ1-3, with D maybe TRBD1 (6 bases). This CDR3 spans 20 amino acids. Germline CDR1 reads MGHRA; CDR2 reads YSYEKL. Trimming removed 0 bases from V and 2 bases from J, with 23 bases in between.

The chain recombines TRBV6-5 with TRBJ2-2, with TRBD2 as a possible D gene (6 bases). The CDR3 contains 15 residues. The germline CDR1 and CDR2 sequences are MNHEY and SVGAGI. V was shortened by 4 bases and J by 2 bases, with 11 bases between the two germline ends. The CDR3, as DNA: TGTGCCAGCAGTTTGTCGGCGGGAAACACCGGGGAGCTGTTTTTT. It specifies CASSLSAGNTGELFF.

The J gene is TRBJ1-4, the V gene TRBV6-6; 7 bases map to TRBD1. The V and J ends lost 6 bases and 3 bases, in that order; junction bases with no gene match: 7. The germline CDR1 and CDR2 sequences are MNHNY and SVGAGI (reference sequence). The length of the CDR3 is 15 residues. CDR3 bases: TGTGCCAGCAGACCCACAGGGGTGCCTAATGAAAAACTGTTTTTT. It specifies CASRPTGVPNEKLFF.

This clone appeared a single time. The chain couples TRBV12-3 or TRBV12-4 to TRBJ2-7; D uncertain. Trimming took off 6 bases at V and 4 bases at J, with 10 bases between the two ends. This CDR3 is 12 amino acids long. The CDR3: CASRGSGYEQYF. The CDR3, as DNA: TGTGCCAGCAGAGGTTCCGGGTACGAGCAGTACTTC.

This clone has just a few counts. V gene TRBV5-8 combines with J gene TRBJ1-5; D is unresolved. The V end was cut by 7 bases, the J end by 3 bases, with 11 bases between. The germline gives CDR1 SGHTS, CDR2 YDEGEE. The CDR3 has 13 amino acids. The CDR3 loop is CASGRSHNQPQHF. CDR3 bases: TGTGCCAGCGGGAGGTCTCACAATCAGCCCCAGCATTTT.